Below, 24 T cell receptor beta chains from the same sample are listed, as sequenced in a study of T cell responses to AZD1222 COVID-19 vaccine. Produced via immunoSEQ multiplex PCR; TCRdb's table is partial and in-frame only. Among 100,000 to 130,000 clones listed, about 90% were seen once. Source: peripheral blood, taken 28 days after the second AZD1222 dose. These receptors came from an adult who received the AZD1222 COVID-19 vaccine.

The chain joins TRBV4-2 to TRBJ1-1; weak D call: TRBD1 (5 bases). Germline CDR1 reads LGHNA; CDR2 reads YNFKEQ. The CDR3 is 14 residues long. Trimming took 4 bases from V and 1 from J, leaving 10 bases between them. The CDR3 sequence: CASSLLGGNTEAFF. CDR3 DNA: TGTGCCAGCAGCCTACTGGGGGGGAACACTGAAGCTTTCTTT.

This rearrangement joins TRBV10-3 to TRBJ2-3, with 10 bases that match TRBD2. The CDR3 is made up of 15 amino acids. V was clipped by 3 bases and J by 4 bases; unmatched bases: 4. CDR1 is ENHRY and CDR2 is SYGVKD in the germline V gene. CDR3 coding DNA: TGTGCCATCAGTGAACTAGCGGGGTTGTCAGATACGCAGTATTTT. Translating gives CAISELAGLSDTQYF.

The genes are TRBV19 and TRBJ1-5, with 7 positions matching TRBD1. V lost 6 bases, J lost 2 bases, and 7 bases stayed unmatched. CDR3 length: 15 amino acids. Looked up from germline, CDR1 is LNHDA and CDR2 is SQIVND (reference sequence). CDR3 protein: CASRPTGSGNQPQHF. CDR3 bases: TGTGCCAGTAGACCGACAGGGTCGGGCAATCAGCCCCAGCATTTT.

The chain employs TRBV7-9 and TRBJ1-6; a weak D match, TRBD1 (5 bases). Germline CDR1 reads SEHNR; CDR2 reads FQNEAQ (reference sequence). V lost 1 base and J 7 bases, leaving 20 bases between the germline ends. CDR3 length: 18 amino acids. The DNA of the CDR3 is TGTGCCAGCAGCTTAGGCCTCGGCTACGGGGCGATGAATTCACCCCTCCACTTT. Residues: CASSLGLGYGAMNSPLHF.

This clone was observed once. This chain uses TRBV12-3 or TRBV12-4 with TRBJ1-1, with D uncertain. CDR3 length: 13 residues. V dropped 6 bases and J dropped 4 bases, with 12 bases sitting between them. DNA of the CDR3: TGTGCCAGCAGGAAGGTAATCGGCACTGAAGCTTTCTTT. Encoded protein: CASRKVIGTEAFF.

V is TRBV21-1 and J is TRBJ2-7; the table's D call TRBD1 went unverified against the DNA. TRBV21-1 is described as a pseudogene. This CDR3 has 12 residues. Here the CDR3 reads CAPMHRAYEQYF. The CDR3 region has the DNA TGTGCCCCCATGCACAGAGCCTACGAGCAGTACTTC.

CDR3 region: CASSIDFRGDTEAFF. CDR3 DNA: TGTGCCAGTAGTATAGATTTTAGGGGGGACACTGAAGCTTTCTTT. The genes are TRBV19 and TRBJ1-1, with D possibly TRBD1 on 6 matching bases. The V gene lost 0 bases and the J gene lost 3 bases, with 11 bases spanning the gap. The germline CDR1 and CDR2 sequences are LNHDA and SQIVND (reference sequence). The CDR3 is 15 amino acids.

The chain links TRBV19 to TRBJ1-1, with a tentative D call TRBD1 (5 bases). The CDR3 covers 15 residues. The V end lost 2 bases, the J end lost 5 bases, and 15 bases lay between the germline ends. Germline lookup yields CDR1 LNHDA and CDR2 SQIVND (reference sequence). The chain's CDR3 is CASSIPRRVGTEAFF. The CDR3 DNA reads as TGTGCCAGTAGTATACCTCGCAGGGTTGGGACTGAAGCTTTCTTT. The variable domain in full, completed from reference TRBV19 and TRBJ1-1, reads DGGITQSPKYLFRKEGQNVTLSCEQNLNHDAMYWYRQDPGQGLRLIYYSQIVNDFQKGDIAEGYSVSREKKESFPLTVTSAQKNPTAFYLCASSIPRRVGTEAFFGQGTRLTVV.

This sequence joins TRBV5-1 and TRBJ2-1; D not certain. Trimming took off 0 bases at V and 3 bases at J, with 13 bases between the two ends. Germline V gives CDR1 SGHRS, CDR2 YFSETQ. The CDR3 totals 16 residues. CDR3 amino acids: CASSLDVGPSYNEQFF. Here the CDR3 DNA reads TGCGCCAGCAGCTTGGACGTGGGTCCTAGCTACAATGAGCAGTTCTTC.

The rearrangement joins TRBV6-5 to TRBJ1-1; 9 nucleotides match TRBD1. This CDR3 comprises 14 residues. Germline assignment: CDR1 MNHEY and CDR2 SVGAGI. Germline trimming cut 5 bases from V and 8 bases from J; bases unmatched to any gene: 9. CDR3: CASSQITGGSEAFF. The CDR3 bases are TGTGCCAGCAGTCAAATAACAGGGGGCTCCGAAGCTTTCTTT.

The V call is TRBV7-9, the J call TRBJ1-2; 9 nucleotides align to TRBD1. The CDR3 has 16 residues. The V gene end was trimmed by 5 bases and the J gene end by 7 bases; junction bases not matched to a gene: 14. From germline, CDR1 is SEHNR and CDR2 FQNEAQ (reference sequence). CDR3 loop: CASSLHRGTGGSGYTF. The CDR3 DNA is TGTGCCAGCAGCCTGCATAGGGGAACAGGGGGCTCTGGCTACACCTTC.

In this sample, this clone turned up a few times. CDR3 sequence reads: CASSRGRGAVPTDTQYF. The CDR3 DNA is TGTGCCAGTAGTAGGGGTCGGGGGGCCGTCCCCACAGATACGCAGTATTTT. The V call is TRBV19, the J call TRBJ2-3; the D gene is possibly TRBD2 (7 bases). CDR3 length: 17 amino acids. V was cut by 4 bases and J by 2 bases, with 19 bases left in between. Germline assignment: CDR1 LNHDA and CDR2 SQIVND (reference sequence).

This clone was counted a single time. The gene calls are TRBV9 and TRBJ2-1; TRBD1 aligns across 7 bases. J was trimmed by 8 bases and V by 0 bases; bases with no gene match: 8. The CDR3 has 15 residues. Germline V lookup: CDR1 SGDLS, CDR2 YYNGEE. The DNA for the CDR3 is TGTGCCAGCAGCGTAGAGGGGGCCACGAGGGATGAGCAGTTCTTC. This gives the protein CASSVEGATRDEQFF.

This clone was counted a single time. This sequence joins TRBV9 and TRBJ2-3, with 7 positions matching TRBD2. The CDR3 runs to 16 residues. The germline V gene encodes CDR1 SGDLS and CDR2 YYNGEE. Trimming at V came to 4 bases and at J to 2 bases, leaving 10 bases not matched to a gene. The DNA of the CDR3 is TGTGCCAGCAGCCCTGGAGGTGGGAGGGTCACAGATACGCAGTATTTT. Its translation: CASSPGGGRVTDTQYF.

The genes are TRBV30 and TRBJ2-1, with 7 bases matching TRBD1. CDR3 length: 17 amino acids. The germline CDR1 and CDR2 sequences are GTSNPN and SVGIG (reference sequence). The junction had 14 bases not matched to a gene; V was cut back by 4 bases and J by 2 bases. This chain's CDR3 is CAWNGRDRGYPYNEQFF. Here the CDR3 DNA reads TGTGCCTGGAACGGACGGGACAGAGGTTACCCCTACAATGAGCAGTTCTTC.

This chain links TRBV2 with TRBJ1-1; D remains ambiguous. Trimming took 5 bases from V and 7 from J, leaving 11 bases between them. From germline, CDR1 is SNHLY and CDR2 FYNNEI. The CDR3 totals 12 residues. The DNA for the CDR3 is TGTGCCAGCAGTCGAGAGGCCCGTGAAGCTTTCTTT. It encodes CASSREAREAFF. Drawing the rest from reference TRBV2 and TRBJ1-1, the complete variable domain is EPEVTQTPSHQVTQMGQEVILRCVPISNHLYFYWYRQILGQKVEFLVSFYNNEISEKSEIFDDQFSVERPDGSNFTLKIRSTKLEDSAMYFCASSREAREAFFGQGTRLTVV.

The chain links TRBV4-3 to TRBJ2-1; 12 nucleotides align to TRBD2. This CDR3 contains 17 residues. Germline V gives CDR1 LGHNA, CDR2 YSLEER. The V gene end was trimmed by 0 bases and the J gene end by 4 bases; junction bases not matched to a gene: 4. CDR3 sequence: CASSQDPLAGGYNEQFF. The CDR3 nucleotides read TGCGCCAGCAGCCAAGACCCCCTAGCGGGAGGGTACAATGAGCAGTTCTTC.

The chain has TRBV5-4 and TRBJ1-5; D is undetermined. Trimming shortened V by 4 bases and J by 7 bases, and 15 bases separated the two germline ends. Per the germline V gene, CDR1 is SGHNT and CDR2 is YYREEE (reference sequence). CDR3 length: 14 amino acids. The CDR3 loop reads CASSPGVKNQPQHF. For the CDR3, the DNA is TGTGCCAGCAGCCCCGGAGTGAAGAACCAGCCCCAGCATTTT.

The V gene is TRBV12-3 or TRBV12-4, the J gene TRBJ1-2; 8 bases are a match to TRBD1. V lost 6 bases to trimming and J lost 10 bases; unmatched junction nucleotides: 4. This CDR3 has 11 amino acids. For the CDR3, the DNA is TGTGCCAGCAGCACGGACAGGGACTACACCTTC. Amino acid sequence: CASSTDRDYTF.

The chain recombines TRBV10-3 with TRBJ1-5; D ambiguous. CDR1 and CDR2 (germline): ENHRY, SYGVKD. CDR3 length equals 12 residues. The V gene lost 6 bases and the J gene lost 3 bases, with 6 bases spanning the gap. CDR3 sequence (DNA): TGTGCCATCAGCCAGAACAATCAGCCCCAGCATTTT. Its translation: CAISQNNQPQHF.

The CDR3 protein is CASSSGQVWGFDTEAFF. CDR3 nucleotides: TGTGCCAGCAGCTCAGGTCAGGTGTGGGGGTTCGACACTGAAGCTTTCTTT. This sequence joins TRBV5-5 and TRBJ1-1; possibly TRBD1 for D (5 bases). Germline assignment: CDR1 SGHKS and CDR2 YYEKEE (reference sequence). V was cut by 3 bases and J by 3 bases, with 21 bases left in between. The CDR3 spans 17 residues. The entire variable domain, with the rest obtained from reference TRBV5-5 and TRBJ1-1, is as follows: DAGVTQSPTHLIKTRGQQVTLRCSPISGHKSVSWYQQVLGQGPQFIFQYYEKEERGRGNFPDRFSARQFPNYSSELNVNALLLGDSALYLCASSSGQVWGFDTEAFFGQGTRLTVV.

CDR3 residues: CARRTRPGPGSRNAYNSPLHF. CDR3 coding DNA: TGTGCCAGGAGGACAAGGCCGGGGCCAGGGAGTAGGAACGCCTATAATTCACCCCTCCACTTT. The chain couples TRBV28 to TRBJ1-6, with D possibly being TRBD1 (5 bases). The V and J ends lost 9 bases and 2 bases respectively, with 32 bases between them. Germline values: CDR1 MDHEN, CDR2 SYDVKM. CDR3 length equals 21 residues.

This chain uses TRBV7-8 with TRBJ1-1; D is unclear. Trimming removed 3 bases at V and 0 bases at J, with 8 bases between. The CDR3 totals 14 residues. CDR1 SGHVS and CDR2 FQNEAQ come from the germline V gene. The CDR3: CASSFGDMNTEAFF. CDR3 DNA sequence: TGTGCCAGCAGCTTCGGAGATATGAACACTGAAGCTTTCTTT.

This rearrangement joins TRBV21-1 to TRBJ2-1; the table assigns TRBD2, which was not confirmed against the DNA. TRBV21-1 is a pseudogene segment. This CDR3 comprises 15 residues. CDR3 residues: CASSLGGSSYNEQFF. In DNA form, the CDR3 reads TGTGCCAGCAGCCTCGGGGGGAGCTCCTACAATGAGCAGTTCTTC.